The 28 T cell receptor beta chains below come from one sample, sequenced in a study of blood T cell repertoires in COVID-19. The protocol was immunoSEQ multiplex PCR, while the TCRdb copy is restricted to in-frame clones and leaves out a portion. The sample carries about 82,000 clones, about four fifths recorded once. Sequencing was performed on peripheral blood. The receptors were gathered from a woman aged 55-70 years with acute or convalescent COVID-19.

The sample holds a few counts of this clone. The chain uses TRBV5-5 and TRBJ1-2; D uncertain. The germline gives CDR1 SGHKS, CDR2 YYEKEE (reference sequence). This CDR3 is 15 amino acids long. V was cut by 4 bases and J by 4 bases, with 17 bases left in between. DNA for the CDR3: TGTGCCAGCAGCCGCGGAGGAGAAGTCGGCTATGGCTACACCTTC. Its translation: CASSRGGEVGYGYTF.

The chain joins TRBV2 to TRBJ1-3, with 8 bases lining up with TRBD1. The CDR3 covers 15 residues. The J segment lost 3 bases and the V segment lost 4 bases, leaving 5 bases of the junction unmatched. Per germline, CDR1 SNHLY and CDR2 FYNNEI. The CDR3 coding sequence is TGTGCCAGCAGTGTAACAACAGGGGGTGGAAACACCATATATTTT. This gives the protein CASSVTTGGGNTIYF.

This clone occurred a few times. The chain links TRBV19 to TRBJ1-6, with TRBD1 matching over 8 bases. Trimming took 3 bases from V and 8 from J; bases not matched to a gene: 6. This CDR3 spans 15 amino acids. CDR1 and CDR2 (germline): LNHDA, SQIVND (reference sequence). In DNA form, the CDR3 reads TGTGCCAGTAGTATGGAGGGCAGGGGGCATTCACCCCTCCACTTT. This gives the protein CASSMEGRGHSPLHF.

This chain connects TRBV6-2 or TRBV6-3 to TRBJ2-6, with 9 bases identical to TRBD2. Germline values: CDR1 MNHEY, CDR2 SVGEGT. V dropped 0 bases and J dropped 2; count of bases not matched to a gene: 5. The CDR3 extends over 18 amino acids. CDR3 sequence: CASSYSGGRATGANVLTF. CDR3 nucleotide sequence: TGTGCCAGCAGTTACTCGGGCGGGAGGGCCACTGGGGCCAACGTCCTGACTTTC.

The rearrangement uses TRBV5-1 and TRBJ1-3; TRBD1 matches at 9 bases. The CDR3 covers 16 residues. The ends lost 2 bases at V and 2 bases at J; junction bases unmatched: 5. Germline CDR1 reads SGHRS; CDR2 reads YFSETQ. The CDR3 protein is CASSFGQGPAGNTIYF. CDR3 nucleotides: TGCGCCAGCAGCTTCGGACAGGGGCCTGCTGGAAACACCATATATTTT.

This rearrangement joins TRBV6-5 to TRBJ2-6, with 8 bases identical to TRBD1. V shed 10 bases, J shed 2 bases, and the junction held 7 bases outside the gene matches. CDR3 length equals 15 residues. Germline CDR1 MNHEY, CDR2 SVGAGI. This chain's CDR3 is CAIPGQDAGANVLTF. CDR3 DNA: TGTGCCATTCCGGGACAGGACGCTGGGGCCAACGTCCTGACTTTC.

This chain joins TRBV9 and TRBJ1-5; TRBD1 matches at 8 bases. Trimming removed 7 bases from V and 8 bases from J; junction bases left unmatched: 8. In germline, CDR1 is SGDLS, CDR2 YYNGEE. The CDR3 has 13 amino acids. The CDR3 DNA reads as TGTGCCAGCTCCGGGGGGACAGGCGAGCCCCAGCATTTT. Its protein is CASSGGTGEPQHF.

The genes are TRBV19 and TRBJ1-2; unclear D gene. Deletions cut 1 base from V and 4 bases from J, with 7 bases between. The CDR3 consists of 13 residues. Per germline, CDR1 LNHDA and CDR2 SQIVND (reference sequence). This CDR3 is CASSIGAGYGYTF. As DNA, the CDR3 is TGTGCCAGTAGTATAGGGGCGGGCTATGGCTACACCTTC. Variable domain in full (rest from reference TRBV19 and TRBJ1-2): DGGITQSPKYLFRKEGQNVTLSCEQNLNHDAMYWYRQDPGQGLRLIYYSQIVNDFQKGDIAEGYSVSREKKESFPLTVTSAQKNPTAFYLCASSIGAGYGYTFGSGTRLTVV.

This chain uses TRBV10-2 with TRBJ1-2; TRBD1 agrees at 8 bases. Germline values: CDR1 WSHSY, CDR2 SAAADI. This CDR3 contains 14 residues. V was clipped by 5 bases and J by 5 bases; unmatched bases: 7. CDR3 sequence (DNA): TGCGCCAGCAGTCAAACAGGGGGGGGATATGGCTACACCTTC. The encoded protein is CASSQTGGGYGYTF.

The chain couples TRBV2 to TRBJ2-3, with D possibly matching TRBD1 (6 bases). The CDR3 runs 14 residues. Germline CDR1 reads SNHLY; CDR2 reads FYNNEI. V was pared by 2 bases and J by 3 bases, with 9 bases between. The CDR3: CASSENRDTDTQYF. For the CDR3, the DNA is TGTGCCAGCAGTGAAAACAGGGATACAGATACGCAGTATTTT.

The chain joins TRBV5-1 to TRBJ2-5; tentatively, D is TRBD2 (6 bases). The CDR3 spans 15 residues. Germline CDR1 SGHRS, CDR2 YFSETQ. Trimming shortened V by 1 base and J by 5 bases, and 15 bases separated the two germline ends. The CDR3 DNA is TGCGCCAGCAGCTTGCTCGCCGGGAGCGGGGAGACCCAGTACTTC. Protein product: CASSLLAGSGETQYF.

A few counts support this clone. The same CDR3 arises from other DNA sequences in this sample as well. This chain links TRBV6-5 with TRBJ2-7; 9 bases align to TRBD1. This CDR3 has 14 residues. The germline CDR1 and CDR2 sequences are MNHEY and SVGAGI. Germline trimming cut 6 bases from V and 2 bases from J; bases unmatched to any gene: 5. CDR3 bases: TGTGCCAGCAGCCGGACAGGGGATACCTACGAGCAGTACTTC. As protein: CASSRTGDTYEQYF.

This chain connects TRBV27 to TRBJ2-7; D might be TRBD1 (6 bases). Germline V CDR1 and CDR2: MNHEY, SMNVEV (reference sequence). With 2 bases removed from V and 3 bases from J, the gap between germline ends came to 8 bases. The CDR3 covers 13 residues. CDR3 coding DNA: TGTGCCAGCAGTTTACACAGGGACTACGAGCAGTACTTC. This codes for CASSLHRDYEQYF.

This clone was counted only a few times. This chain joins TRBV5-1 and TRBJ2-2; D possibly corresponds to TRBD2 (5 bases). The V end lost 0 bases, the J end lost 6 bases, and 6 bases lay between the germline ends. This CDR3 has 13 residues. The germline V gene has CDR1 SGHRS and CDR2 YFSETQ. The CDR3 here is CASSLEGAGELFF. CDR3 in DNA: TGCGCCAGCAGCTTGGAGGGAGCCGGGGAGCTGTTTTTT.

CDR3 in DNA: TGTGCCAGCAGCTCCCGACTAGCGGGAGGAAGGTCCTACAATGAGCAGTTCTTC. As protein: CASSSRLAGGRSYNEQFF. V gene TRBV11-2 combines with J gene TRBJ2-1; 13 bases are shared with TRBD2. The CDR3 contains 18 residues. In germline, CDR1 is SGHAT, CDR2 FQNNGV. V trimming: 4 bases; J trimming: 1 base; junction bases outside the gene matches: 7.

The chain is built from TRBV11-2 and TRBJ2-1; 11 bases map to TRBD2. Trimming cost V 4 bases and J 10 bases; bases outside gene matches: 9. This CDR3 is 15 amino acids long. Germline values: CDR1 SGHAT, CDR2 FQNNGV. The CDR3 protein is CASSSTSGTRWEQFF. CDR3 bases: TGTGCCAGCAGCTCGACTAGCGGGACCCGCTGGGAGCAGTTCTTC.

In its sample, this clone was seen a few times. V is TRBV11-2 and J is TRBJ1-2; D remains unclear. V was trimmed by 1 base and J by 4 bases, leaving 10 bases between them. Germline V gene sequence: CDR1 SGHAT, CDR2 FQNNGV. The CDR3 covers 14 residues. CDR3 residues: CASSLAQSIYGYTF. The CDR3 nucleotides are TGTGCCAGCAGCTTAGCCCAGTCGATCTATGGCTACACCTTC.

This chain connects TRBV6-5 to TRBJ2-1, with 9 bases fitting TRBD2. This CDR3 region has 15 residues. V trimming: 5 bases; J trimming: 1 base; junction bases outside the gene matches: 3. Germline CDR1 is MNHEY and CDR2 is SVGAGI. CDR3 DNA sequence: TGTGCCAGCAGTCAAACTAGCGGGTCCTACAATGAGCAGTTCTTC. Translation: CASSQTSGSYNEQFF.

The rearrangement links TRBV7-6 to TRBJ1-4; 7 bases fit TRBD1. Unmatched junction bases numbered 3, after V lost 1 base and J lost 4 bases. CDR1 is SGHVS and CDR2 is FNYEAQ in the germline V gene. The CDR3 has 15 residues. CDR3 residues: CASSLVAGGNEKLFF. CDR3 DNA: TGTGCCAGCAGCTTAGTGGCAGGGGGTAATGAAAAACTGTTTTTT.

V gene TRBV27 combines with J gene TRBJ1-2, with TRBD1 matching over 7 bases. Germline V CDR1 and CDR2: MNHEY, SMNVEV (reference sequence). The CDR3 runs 14 residues. After removal of 5 bases from V and 10 bases from J, the junction contained 13 bases not matched to a gene. CDR3 sequence: CASSLRQGRSSYTF. In DNA form, the CDR3 reads TGTGCCAGCAGTCTACGACAGGGTCGATCCTCCTACACCTTC.

The chain recombines TRBV20-1 with TRBJ2-3; D is uncertain. There are 11 residues in the CDR3. Per germline, CDR1 DFQATT and CDR2 SNEGSKA (reference sequence). V was cut by 3 bases and J by 10 bases, with 11 bases left in between. CDR3 protein: CSASSTQAQYF. CDR3 coding DNA: TGCAGTGCTAGTTCAACTCAAGCGCAGTATTTT.

The chain employs TRBV19 and TRBJ2-2; 8 bases fit TRBD1. Germline V gene lookup returns CDR1 LNHDA and CDR2 SQIVND (reference sequence). J gave up 6 bases and V 6 bases, and 9 bases lay outside the gene matches. The CDR3 sequence is 15 residues long. The CDR3 DNA reads as TGTGCCAGTAGACTCGCCGACAGGGGCGCCGGGGAGCTGTTTTTT. It yields the protein CASRLADRGAGELFF.

V and J are TRBV10-3 and TRBJ1-5, with TRBD1 matching over 7 bases. The CDR3 is made up of 13 amino acids. J lost 5 bases, V lost 9 bases, and 7 bases had no gene match. The germline V gene encodes CDR1 ENHRY and CDR2 SYGVKD. CDR3 nucleotide sequence: TGTGCCATAGGGGGGACAGAGGATCAGCCCCAGCATTTT. Protein: CAIGGTEDQPQHF.

This clone was counted between two and nine times. The rearrangement links TRBV7-9 to TRBJ1-2, with TRBD1 matching over 8 bases. V was pared by 2 bases and J by 12 bases, with 8 bases of the junction left unmatched. Germline V gene sequence: CDR1 SEHNR, CDR2 FQNEAQ (reference sequence). The length of the CDR3 is 13 residues. The CDR3 reads CASSLPRTGTNTF. DNA for the CDR3: TGTGCCAGCAGCTTACCCCGGACAGGGACAAACACCTTC.

CDR3: CASTHELAGVTNEQFF. In DNA, the CDR3 is TGTGCCAGCACCCACGAACTAGCGGGGGTGACTAATGAGCAGTTCTTC. The chain employs TRBV2 and TRBJ2-1, with 11 bases lining up with TRBD2. The trim removed 7 bases at V and 7 bases at J, leaving 12 bases unmatched. CDR3 length equals 16 residues. The germline gives CDR1 SNHLY, CDR2 FYNNEI.

The gene calls are TRBV9 and TRBJ1-5; TRBD1 matches at 9 bases. From germline, CDR1 is SGDLS and CDR2 YYNGEE. Trimming cost V 0 bases and J 2 bases; bases outside gene matches: 6. This CDR3 has 17 amino acids. The CDR3, as DNA: TGTGCCAGCAGCGTAGAGGGGAGGACAGGGGGCAATCAGCCCCAGCATTTT. Translating gives CASSVEGRTGGNQPQHF.

The sample holds one count of this clone. This rearrangement joins TRBV5-6 to TRBJ1-2; a possible D gene is TRBD1 (6 bases). Germline CDR1 reads SGHDT; CDR2 reads YYEEEE. The CDR3 has 14 amino acids. Trimming cost V 0 bases and J 7 bases, with 13 bases left between them. CDR3 amino acids: CASSLVGGAGGYTF. CDR3 bases: TGTGCCAGCAGCTTGGTTGGGGGGGCAGGTGGCTACACCTTC. Supplemented by reference TRBV5-6 and TRBJ1-2, the full variable domain reads DAGVTQSPTHLIKTRGQQVTLRCSPKSGHDTVSWYQQALGQGPQFIFQYYEEEERQRGNFPDRFSGHQFPNYSSELNVNALLLGDSALYLCASSLVGGAGGYTFGSGTRLTVV.

CDR3 in DNA: TGTGCCAGCAGCCCCGGACATTACCTAAGTGGCTACACCTTC. It translates to CASSPGHYLSGYTF. V is TRBV7-3 and J is TRBJ1-2; D is perhaps TRBD1 (5 bases). V was clipped by 5 bases and J by 7 bases, with 17 bases between them. CDR1 is SGHTA and CDR2 is FQGTGA in the germline V gene. The CDR3 is made up of 14 amino acids.